This TCR beta chain originates from a study of early T cells in non-severe SARS-CoV-2 infection. Study-level information: Chains from this unsorted whole-blood bulk RNA could not be paired.

Points from the study as a whole: VDJdb-based annotation leaned toward anti-spike CD8 responses and missed private and CD4 specificities.

This clonotype has just a few counts. Its target is unknown. Germline V CDR1 and CDR2: SGHTA, FQGTGA. The CDR3 loop spans 13 amino acids. The V gene lost 0 bases and the J gene lost 5 bases, with 4 bases spanning the gap. The library protocol tagged individual cDNA molecules with unique molecular identifiers. TCRdb called the 5' RACE reads again in MiXCR, with one record for every CDR3 protein. The sample includes almost 30,000 distinct CDR3 sequences, less than 7.5% of them seen just once. Sequences were obtained from whole blood. The chain has TRBV7-3 and TRBJ2-2; the D is unclear. This clonotype originated in an adult who was a healthcare worker with PCR-confirmed SARS-CoV-2 infection or an uninfected control (not recorded which). The CDR3 protein is CASSLTSTGELFF. The CDR3 DNA follows: TGTGCCAGCAGCTTAACGTCTACCGGGGAGCTGTTTTTT.